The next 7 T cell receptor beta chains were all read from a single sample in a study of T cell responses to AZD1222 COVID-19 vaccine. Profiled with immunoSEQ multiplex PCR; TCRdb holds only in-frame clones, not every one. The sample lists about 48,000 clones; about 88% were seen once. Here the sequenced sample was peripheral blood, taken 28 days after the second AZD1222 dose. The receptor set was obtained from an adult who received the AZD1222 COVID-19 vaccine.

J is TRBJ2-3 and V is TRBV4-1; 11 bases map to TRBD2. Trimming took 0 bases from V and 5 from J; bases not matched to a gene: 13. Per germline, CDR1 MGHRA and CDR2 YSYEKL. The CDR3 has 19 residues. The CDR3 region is CASSQEFSGGALGGDTQYF. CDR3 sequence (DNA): TGCGCCAGCAGCCAAGAATTTAGCGGGGGGGCCCTCGGAGGAGATACGCAGTATTTT.

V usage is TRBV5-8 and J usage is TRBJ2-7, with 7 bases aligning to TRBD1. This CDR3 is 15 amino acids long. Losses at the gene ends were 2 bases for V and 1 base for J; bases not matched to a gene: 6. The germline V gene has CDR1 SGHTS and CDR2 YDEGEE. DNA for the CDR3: TGTGCCAGCAGCTTAGCTAAGGGGGCGTCCTACGAGCAGTACTTC. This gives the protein CASSLAKGASYEQYF.

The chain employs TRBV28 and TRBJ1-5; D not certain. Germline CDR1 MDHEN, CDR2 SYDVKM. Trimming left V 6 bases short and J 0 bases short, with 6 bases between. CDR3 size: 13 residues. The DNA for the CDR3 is TGTGCCAGCAGGATAAATAGCAATCAGCCCCAGCATTTT. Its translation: CASRINSNQPQHF. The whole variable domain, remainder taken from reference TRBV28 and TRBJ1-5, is DVKVTQSSRYLVKRTGEKVFLECVQDMDHENMFWYRQDPGLGLRLIYFSYDVKMKEKGDIPEGYSVSREKKERFSLILESASTNQTSMYLCASRINSNQPQHFGDGTRLSIL.

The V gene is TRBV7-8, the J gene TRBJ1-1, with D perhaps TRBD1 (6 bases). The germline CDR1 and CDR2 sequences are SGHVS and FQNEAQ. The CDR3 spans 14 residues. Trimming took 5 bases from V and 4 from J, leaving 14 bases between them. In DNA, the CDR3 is TGTGCCAGCAGCCCAGTACAAGGGGGCACTGAAGCTTTCTTT. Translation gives CASSPVQGGTEAFF.

DNA of the CDR3: TGTGCCAGCAGTTTACTTATTCAGGGGAAAAGAAATGGCTACACCTTC. Residues: CASSLLIQGKRNGYTF. The chain links TRBV28 to TRBJ1-2; TRBD1 might be the D (6 bases). CDR3 length equals 16 residues. Germline V lookup: CDR1 MDHEN, CDR2 SYDVKM. With 2 bases removed from V and 6 bases from J, the gap between germline ends came to 19 bases.

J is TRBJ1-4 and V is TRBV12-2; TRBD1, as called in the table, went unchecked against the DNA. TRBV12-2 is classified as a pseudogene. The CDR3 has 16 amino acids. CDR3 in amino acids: CASRFSGTGSREKLFF. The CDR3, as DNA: TGTGCAAGTCGCTTCTCCGGGACAGGGAGTAGGGAAAAACTGTTTTTT.

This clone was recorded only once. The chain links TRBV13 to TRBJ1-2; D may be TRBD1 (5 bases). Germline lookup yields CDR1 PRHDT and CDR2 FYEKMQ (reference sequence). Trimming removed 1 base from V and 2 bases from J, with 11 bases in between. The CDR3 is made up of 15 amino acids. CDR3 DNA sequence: TGTGCCAGCAGCTTAGCCCAGGGCCGGAACTATGGCTACACCTTC. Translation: CASSLAQGRNYGYTF.